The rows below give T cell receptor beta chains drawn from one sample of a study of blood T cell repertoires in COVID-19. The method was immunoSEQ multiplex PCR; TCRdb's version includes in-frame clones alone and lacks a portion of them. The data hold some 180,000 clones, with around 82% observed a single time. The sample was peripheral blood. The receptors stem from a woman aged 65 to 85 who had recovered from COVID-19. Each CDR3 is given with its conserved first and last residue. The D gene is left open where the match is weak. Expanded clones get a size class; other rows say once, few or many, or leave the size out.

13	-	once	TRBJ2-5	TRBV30	CAWSVVLRGTQYF	TGTGCCTGGAGTGTGGTCCTCCGGGGAACCCAGTACTTC
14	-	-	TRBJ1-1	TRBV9	CASSPVGGVTEAFF	TGTGCCAGCAGTCCCGTAGGGGGGGTCACTGAAGCTTTCTTT
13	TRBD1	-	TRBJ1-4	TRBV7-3	CASSLGQGEKLFF	TGTGCCAGCAGCTTGGGACAGGGGGAAAAACTGTTTTTT
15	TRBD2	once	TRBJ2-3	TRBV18	CASSPPSGSADTQYF	TGTGCCAGCTCACCACCTAGCGGGAGTGCAGATACGCAGTATTTT
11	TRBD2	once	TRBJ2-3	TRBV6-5	CASSRGTSWYF	TGTGCCAGCAGCCGCGGGACTAGCTGGTATTTT
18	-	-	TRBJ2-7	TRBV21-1	CASSKGDRGRGISYEQYF	TGTGCCAGCAGCAAAGGAGACCGGGGCAGGGGTATTTCCTACGAGCAGTACTTC
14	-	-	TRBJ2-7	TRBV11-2	CASSLDGGSYEQYF	TGTGCCAGCAGCTTAGATGGTGGTAGCTACGAGCAGTACTTC
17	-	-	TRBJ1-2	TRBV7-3	CASSLIPRGEGLYGYTF	TGTGCCAGCAGCTTAATCCCCCGGGGGGAGGGGCTCTATGGCTACACCTTC
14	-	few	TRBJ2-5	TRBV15	CATSPTGGEETQYF	TGTGCCACCAGCCCCACGGGGGGCGAAGAGACCCAGTACTTC
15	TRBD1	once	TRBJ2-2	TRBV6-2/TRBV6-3	CASSPQGAHTGELFF	TGTGCCAGCAGCCCTCAGGGGGCTCACACCGGGGAGCTGTTTTTT
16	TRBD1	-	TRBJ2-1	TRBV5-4	CASSSRTGSSYNEQFF	TGTGCCAGCAGCTCCCGGACAGGCAGCTCCTACAATGAGCAGTTCTTC
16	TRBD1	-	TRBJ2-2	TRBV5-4	CASSLLQGVGTGELFF	TGTGCCAGCAGCTTACTACAGGGGGTTGGCACCGGGGAGCTGTTTTTT
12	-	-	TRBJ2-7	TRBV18	CASSLDSYEQYF	TGTGCCAGCTCACTGGACAGCTACGAGCAGTACTTC
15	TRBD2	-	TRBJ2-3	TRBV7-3	CASSLLAGGADTQYF	TGTGCCAGCAGCTTACTAGCGGGGGGCGCGGATACGCAGTATTTT
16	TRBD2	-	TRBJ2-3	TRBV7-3	CASSSGTSLGTDTQYF	TGTGCCAGCAGCTCCGGGACTAGCTTGGGCACAGATACGCAGTATTTT
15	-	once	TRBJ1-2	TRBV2	CASSTTGRANYGYTF	TGTGCCAGCAGTACCACAGGGCGGGCTAACTATGGCTACACCTTC
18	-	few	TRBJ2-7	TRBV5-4	CASSPARGRVASSYEQYF	TGTGCCAGCAGCCCCGCCCGTGGCCGGGTGGCCTCCTCCTACGAGCAGTACTTC
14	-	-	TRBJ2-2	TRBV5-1	CASSLVLAVGELFF	TGCGCCAGCAGCTTGGTTTTGGCCGTCGGGGAGCTGTTTTTT
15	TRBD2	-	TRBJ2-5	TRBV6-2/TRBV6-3	CASSPGTSGGETQYF	TGTGCCAGCAGCCCCGGGACTAGCGGGGGGGAGACCCAGTACTTC
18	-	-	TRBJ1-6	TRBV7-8	CASSLGWGTGSGNSPLHF	TGTGCCAGCAGCCTAGGGTGGGGAACAGGGTCTGGGAATTCACCCCTCCACTTT
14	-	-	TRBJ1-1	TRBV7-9	CASSLGTGNTEAFF	TGTGCCAGCAGCTTAGGGACGGGAAACACTGAAGCTTTCTTT
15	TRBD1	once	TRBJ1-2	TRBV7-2	CASSLRDRALYGYTF	TGTGCCAGCAGCTTGAGGGACAGGGCCCTCTATGGCTACACCTTC
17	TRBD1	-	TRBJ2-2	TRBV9	CASSVEAGQGNTGELFF	TGTGCCAGCAGCGTAGAGGCGGGACAGGGGAACACCGGGGAGCTGTTTTTT
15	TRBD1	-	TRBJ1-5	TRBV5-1	CASSVGTARNQPQHF	TGCGCCAGCAGCGTCGGGACAGCGCGCAATCAGCCCCAGCATTTT
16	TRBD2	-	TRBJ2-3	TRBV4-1	CASSLRGTSGIVTQYF	TGCGCCAGCAGCCTGCGCGGGACTAGCGGGATTGTTACGCAGTATTTT
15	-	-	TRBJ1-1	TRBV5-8	CASSLGDSFPAEAFF	TGTGCCAGCAGCTTAGGGGACTCCTTCCCCGCTGAAGCTTTCTTT
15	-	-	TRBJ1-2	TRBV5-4	CASSGRVGEAYGYTF	TGTGCCAGCAGCGGCAGGGTGGGGGAGGCCTATGGCTACACCTTC
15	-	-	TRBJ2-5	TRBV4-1	CASSQDLAGWATQYF	TGCGCCAGCAGCCAAGATTTGGCGGGATGGGCGACCCAGTACTTC
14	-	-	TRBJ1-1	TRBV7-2	CASPGGAGGTEAFF	TGTGCCAGCCCCGGCGGGGCTGGTGGCACTGAAGCTTTCTTT
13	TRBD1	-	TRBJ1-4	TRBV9	CASSRAGGEKLFF	TGTGCCAGCAGCCGGGCAGGGGGTGAAAAACTGTTTTTT
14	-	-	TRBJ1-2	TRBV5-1	CASSTQTGPYGYTF	TGCGCCAGCAGCACGCAGACAGGACCCTATGGCTACACCTTC
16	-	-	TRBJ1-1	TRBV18	CASSPITRRGGTEAFF	TGTGCCAGCTCACCGATCACGCGGAGGGGGGGCACTGAAGCTTTCTTT
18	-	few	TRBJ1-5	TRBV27	CASSPGGPRGWSNQPQHF	TGTGCCAGCAGCCCCGGTGGGCCCAGGGGATGGAGCAATCAGCCCCAGCATTTT
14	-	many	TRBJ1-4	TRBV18	CASSPAGGNEKLFF	TGTGCCAGCTCACCGGCGGGGGGGAATGAAAAACTGTTTTTT
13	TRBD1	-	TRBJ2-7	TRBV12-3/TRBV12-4	CASSQGDPYEQYF	TGTGCCAGCAGTCAGGGGGACCCCTACGAGCAGTACTTC
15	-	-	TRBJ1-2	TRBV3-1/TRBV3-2	CASSQGVFPRGGYTF	TGTGCCAGCAGCCAAGGGGTTTTCCCTCGGGGGGGCTACACCTTC
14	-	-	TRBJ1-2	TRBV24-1	CATSEADRSYGYTF	TGTGCCACCAGTGAAGCTGACAGGTCCTATGGCTACACCTTC
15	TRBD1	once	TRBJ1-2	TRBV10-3	CAISDREGARYGYTF	TGTGCCATCAGTGATCGGGAGGGGGCTCGGTATGGCTACACCTTC
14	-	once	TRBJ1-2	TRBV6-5	CASSYRGDIGGYTF	TGTGCCAGCAGTTACCGGGGGGACATAGGTGGCTACACCTTC
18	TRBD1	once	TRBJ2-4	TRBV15	CATSRRDRYIWAKNIQYF	TGTGCCACCAGCAGACGGGACAGGTACATCTGGGCCAAAAACATTCAGTACTTC
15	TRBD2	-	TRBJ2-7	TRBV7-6	CASSAGLAGLYEQYF	TGTGCCAGCAGCGCGGGACTAGCGGGATTGTACGAGCAGTACTTC
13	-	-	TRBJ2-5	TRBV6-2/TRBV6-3	CASSYGGRRTQYF	TGTGCCAGCAGTTACGGCGGAAGACGGACCCAGTACTTC
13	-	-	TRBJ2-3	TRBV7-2	CASSLVVRDTQYF	TGTGCCAGCAGCTTAGTGGTGAGAGATACGCAGTATTTT
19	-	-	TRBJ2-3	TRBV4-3	CASSQDRVGVSWLADTQYF	TGCGCCAGCAGCCAAGATCGGGTGGGAGTCTCCTGGTTGGCAGATACGCAGTATTTT
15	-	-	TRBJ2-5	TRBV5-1	CASSFQTIIQETQYF	TGCGCCAGCAGCTTCCAGACAATTATCCAAGAGACCCAGTACTTC
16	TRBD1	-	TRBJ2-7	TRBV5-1	CASSIPRGGISYEQYF	TGCGCCAGCAGCATTCCAAGAGGGGGCATCTCCTACGAGCAGTACTTC
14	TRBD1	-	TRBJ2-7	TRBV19	CASSMGGQGYEQYF	TGTGCCAGTAGTATGGGGGGACAGGGCTACGAGCAGTACTTC
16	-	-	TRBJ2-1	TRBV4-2	CASSQEDQRTYNEQFF	TGTGCCAGCAGCCAAGAGGACCAGCGGACCTACAATGAGCAGTTCTTC
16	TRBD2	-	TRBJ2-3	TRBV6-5	CASSWPGGLRGGTQYF	TGTGCCAGCAGTTGGCCGGGGGGACTTCGTGGGGGTACGCAGTATTTT
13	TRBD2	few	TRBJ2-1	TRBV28	CASSPGLAGGPFF	TGTGCCAGCAGCCCCGGACTAGCGGGAGGGCCGTTCTTC
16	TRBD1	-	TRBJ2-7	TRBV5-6	CASSPPRGQGSYEQYF	TGTGCCAGCAGCCCCCCACGGGGACAGGGCTCCTACGAGCAGTACTTC
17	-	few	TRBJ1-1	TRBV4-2	CASSQQFAQGWNTEAFF	TGTGCCAGCAGCCAGCAATTTGCCCAGGGGTGGAACACTGAAGCTTTCTTT
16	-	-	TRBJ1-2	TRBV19	CASSSHRSPVVWGYTF	TGTGCCAGTAGTAGCCACAGGAGCCCAGTAGTATGGGGCTACACCTTC
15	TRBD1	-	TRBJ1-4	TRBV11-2	CASSLRGTGGEKLFF	TGTGCCAGCAGCTTAAGAGGGACAGGGGGTGAAAAACTGTTTTTT
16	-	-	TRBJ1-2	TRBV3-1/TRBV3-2	CASSQAPGNANYGYTF	TGTGCCAGCAGCCAAGCGCCGGGGAACGCGAACTATGGCTACACCTTC
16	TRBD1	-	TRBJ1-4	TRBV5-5	CASSRDRAATNEKLFF	TGTGCCAGCAGCCGCGACAGGGCCGCAACTAATGAAAAACTGTTTTTT
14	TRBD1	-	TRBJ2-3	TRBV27	CATGDRAGVDTQYF	TGTGCCACCGGGGACAGGGCGGGGGTGGATACGCAGTATTTT